Listed here are 23 T cell receptor beta chains from one sample, sequenced in a study of CD8 T cells in ankylosing spondylitis. TCRdb redid the calling of the 5' RACE reads with MiXCR, one entry per CDR3 protein. The table has a few hundred thousand distinct CDR3 sequences, about a fifth seen once. The sample was blood, either unsorted or a sorted T cell fraction (not recorded which). The receptors originated from a female donor with ankylosing spondylitis or in good health (not recorded which).

In this sample, this clonotype turned up a few times. This chain connects TRBV4-3 to TRBJ1-2; no firm D call. V shed 3 bases and J shed 5 bases, with 19 bases lying between them. The CDR3 consists of 16 residues. The germline gives CDR1 LGHNA, CDR2 YSLEER. The CDR3 region has the DNA TGCGCCAGCAGCCATGACTTACCCGGACTCACGTATGGCTACACCTTC. Its protein is CASSHDLPGLTYGYTF.

This clonotype has just a few counts. The V gene is TRBV3-1, the J gene TRBJ2-1, with D hard to call. The germline V gene encodes CDR1 LGHDT and CDR2 YNNKEL (reference sequence). Trimming left V 4 bases short and J 8 bases short, with 24 bases between. The CDR3 runs to 17 residues. DNA of the CDR3: TGTGCCAGCAGCCCGATGGGTAAACCCGCCCTCGGCCATGAGCAGTTCTTC. This codes for CASSPMGKPALGHEQFF.

The DNA of the CDR3 is TGTGCCAGCAGCCCCAGGACAGGTGCAGACCCGGATACGCAGTATTTT. Its translation: CASSPRTGADPDTQYF. V gene TRBV7-2 combines with J gene TRBJ2-3; 7 bases agree with TRBD1. Losses at the gene ends were 5 bases for V and 6 bases for J; bases not matched to a gene: 14. The CDR3 sequence is 16 residues long. The germline V gene has CDR1 SGHTA and CDR2 FQGNSA.

The chain couples TRBV20-1 to TRBJ1-4; 11 nucleotides align to TRBD1. The V gene's germline CDR1 is DFQATT and CDR2 SNEGSKA (reference sequence). The CDR3 consists of 14 residues. V shed 6 bases and J 7 bases; nucleotides not matched to a gene: 7. The CDR3 sequence is CSAFAGTGGEKLFF. As DNA, the CDR3 is TGCAGTGCCTTCGCCGGGACAGGGGGTGAAAAACTGTTTTTT.

This clonotype was found a few times. The chain has TRBV2 and TRBJ1-2; 7 positions match TRBD1. The CDR3 covers 14 residues. V lost 6 bases to trimming and J lost 2 bases; unmatched junction nucleotides: 6. Looked up from germline, CDR1 is SNHLY and CDR2 is FYNNEI. CDR3 sequence: CASRAGTENYGYTF. The CDR3 bases are TGTGCCAGCAGAGCAGGGACAGAAAACTATGGCTACACCTTC.

The table lists this clonotype with many counts. V gene TRBV12-3 or TRBV12-4 combines with J gene TRBJ2-1; 13 nucleotides agree with TRBD2. V lost 5 bases, J lost 4 bases, and 8 bases stayed unmatched. The CDR3 has 17 residues. CDR3 sequence: CASSARLAGGLYNEQFF. The CDR3 DNA sequence: TGTGCCAGCAGTGCCCGACTAGCGGGAGGTCTTTACAATGAGCAGTTCTTC.

CDR3 loop: CASSRSQGSSSDEQYF. The CDR3 DNA reads as TGTGCCAGCTCGCGCTCGCAGGGCTCATCTTCCGACGAGCAGTACTTC. V gene TRBV18 combines with J gene TRBJ2-7; D is perhaps TRBD1 (5 bases). The CDR3 has 16 residues. CDR1 is KGHSH and CDR2 is LQKENI in the germline V gene. V dropped 6 bases and J dropped 5 bases, with 23 bases sitting between them.

This clonotype has just a few counts. The chain recombines TRBV6-1 with TRBJ2-3; the D is unclear. This CDR3 comprises 12 residues. Trimming stripped 6 bases from V and 6 bases from J, with 10 bases between. Germline CDR1 is MNHNS and CDR2 is SASEGT. The CDR3 region has the DNA TGTGCCAGCAGCCTTCGTTTCGATACGCAGTATTTT. Encoded protein: CASSLRFDTQYF.

A few counts support this clonotype. The V call is TRBV2, the J call TRBJ1-2; 7 bases are a match to TRBD1. Losses at the gene ends were 3 bases for V and 3 bases for J; bases not matched to a gene: 7. CDR3 length: 15 residues. Germline lookup yields CDR1 SNHLY and CDR2 FYNNEI. CDR3 sequence: CASSDRAGGYYGYTF. CDR3 DNA sequence: TGTGCCAGCAGTGATCGGGCAGGGGGTTACTATGGCTACACCTTC.

This clonotype was seen more than once but under ten times. The V call is TRBV2, the J call TRBJ1-4; D gene ambiguous. V lost 8 bases to trimming and J lost 5 bases, with 12 bases between them. The CDR3 consists of 13 residues. Germline CDR1 reads SNHLY; CDR2 reads FYNNEI. The CDR3 nucleotides are TGTGCCAGCGGTCCGGTCTTCAATGAAAAACTGTTTTTT. Its protein product is CASGPVFNEKLFF.

The chain links TRBV18 to TRBJ2-3; a possible D gene is TRBD1 (6 bases). V dropped 6 bases and J dropped 3 bases, with 16 bases sitting between them. The CDR3 is 15 amino acids. CDR1 and CDR2 from the germline V gene are KGHSH and LQKENI. The CDR3, as DNA: TGTGCCAGCTCCCTAGGGGGAGAGACGACAGATACGCAGTATTTT. It yields the protein CASSLGGETTDTQYF.

This chain uses TRBV10-3 with TRBJ2-7, with D maybe TRBD2 (6 bases). Germline loops: CDR1 ENHRY, CDR2 SYGVKD. The CDR3 runs to 14 residues. V lost 4 bases and J lost 0, with 10 bases in between. The CDR3 reads CAISATGVSYEQYF. CDR3 nucleotides: TGTGCCATCAGTGCTACGGGAGTCTCCTACGAGCAGTACTTC.

This clonotype was detected a few times. This chain joins TRBV10-3 and TRBJ2-1; TRBD2 is a possible D gene (7 bases). CDR3 length equals 12 residues. Looked up from germline, CDR1 is ENHRY and CDR2 is SYGVKD. The germline V and J ends were trimmed by 6 bases and 8 bases, with 11 bases remaining between them. CDR3 residues: CAIRGEGDEQFF. CDR3 bases: TGTGCCATCAGGGGGGAGGGGGATGAGCAGTTCTTC.

This clonotype was counted only a few times. The V and J genes are TRBV4-3 and TRBJ2-7; a weak D match, TRBD1 (7 bases). Trimming pared 1 base from V and 6 bases from J, leaving 13 bases between. Germline V gene lookup returns CDR1 LGHNA and CDR2 YSLEER. This CDR3 comprises 14 residues. CDR3 bases: TGCGCCAGCAGCCAAGGTCAGGGGGGTAGCGAGCAGTACTTC. Protein: CASSQGQGGSEQYF.

This clonotype was picked up a small number of times. V gene TRBV12-3 or TRBV12-4 combines with J gene TRBJ1-5; tentative D call: TRBD1 (6 bases). The CDR3 has 16 residues. V was pared by 3 bases and J by 5 bases, with 17 bases between. The CDR3 region is CASSLALGGRDQPQHF. The DNA for the CDR3 is TGTGCCAGCAGTTTGGCCCTGGGGGGGCGAGATCAGCCCCAGCATTTT.

The rearrangement joins TRBV12-3 or TRBV12-4 to TRBJ2-3; D remains ambiguous. V dropped 3 bases and J dropped 2 bases, with 6 bases sitting between them. This CDR3 has 13 amino acids. The CDR3 coding sequence is TGTGCCAGCAGTTTCCCCTTCACAGATACGCAGTATTTT. It translates to CASSFPFTDTQYF.

This chain joins TRBV7-2 and TRBJ2-1, with D perhaps matching TRBD1 (5 bases). Germline loops: CDR1 SGHTA, CDR2 FQGNSA. Trimming cost V 8 bases and J 6 bases, with 17 bases left between them. The CDR3 runs to 14 residues. CDR3 loop: CASRQGQGGNEQFF. Here the CDR3 DNA reads TGTGCCAGCCGTCAAGGGCAGGGTGGCAATGAGCAGTTCTTC.

This clonotype was picked up a small number of times. This sequence joins TRBV5-1 and TRBJ2-7; no reliable D call. V lost 3 bases to trimming and J lost 2 bases, with 12 bases between them. The germline CDR1 and CDR2 sequences are SGHRS and YFSETQ. The CDR3 covers 14 residues. This CDR3 is CASSSSGQTYEQYF. CDR3 nucleotide sequence: TGCGCCAGCAGCTCCTCTGGGCAGACCTACGAGCAGTACTTC.

V is TRBV15 and J is TRBJ1-2; D ambiguous. CDR1 is LNHNV, CDR2 YYDKDF, per germline (reference sequence). This CDR3 has 17 amino acids. Trimming shortened V by 0 bases and J by 0 bases, and 14 bases separated the two germline ends. The CDR3 nucleotides read TGTGCCACCAGCAGAGATCTGGACGAAGGAGCTAACTATGGCTACACCTTC. Translated, it gives CATSRDLDEGANYGYTF.

This chain joins TRBV12-3 or TRBV12-4 and TRBJ2-3, with 9 bases identical to TRBD1. V shed 5 bases and J 6 bases; nucleotides not matched to a gene: 3. This CDR3 has 13 residues. The CDR3 nucleotides read TGTGCCAGCAGTCAAACAGGGGGCGATACGCAGTATTTT. Protein: CASSQTGGDTQYF.

This rearrangement joins TRBV12-3 or TRBV12-4 to TRBJ2-7; 9 nucleotides agree with TRBD1. Unmatched junction bases numbered 10, after V lost 5 bases and J lost 5 bases. This CDR3 region has 15 residues. The CDR3 DNA follows: TGTGCCAGCAGTGGCCCGGGACAGGGTAGCCACGAGCAGTACTTC. Protein: CASSGPGQGSHEQYF.

This clonotype came up a few times. The V and J genes are TRBV6-2 or TRBV6-3 and TRBJ1-5; D remains unclear. The V gene lost 7 bases and the J gene lost 4 bases, with 11 bases spanning the gap. Germline CDR1 and CDR2: MNHEY and SVGEGT. This CDR3 comprises 13 residues. The chain's CDR3 is CASTEDLNQPQHF. In DNA, the CDR3 is TGTGCCAGCACCGAAGATCTTAATCAGCCCCAGCATTTT.

This chain uses TRBV4-1 with TRBJ2-3; D may be TRBD2 (6 bases). This CDR3 spans 17 amino acids. The germline V gene has CDR1 MGHRA and CDR2 YSYEKL. V lost 0 bases to trimming and J lost 3 bases, with 16 bases between them. DNA of the CDR3: TGCGCCAGCAGCCAAGATAAGACTAGTGGGAGGACAGATACGCAGTATTTT. Its translation: CASSQDKTSGRTDTQYF.